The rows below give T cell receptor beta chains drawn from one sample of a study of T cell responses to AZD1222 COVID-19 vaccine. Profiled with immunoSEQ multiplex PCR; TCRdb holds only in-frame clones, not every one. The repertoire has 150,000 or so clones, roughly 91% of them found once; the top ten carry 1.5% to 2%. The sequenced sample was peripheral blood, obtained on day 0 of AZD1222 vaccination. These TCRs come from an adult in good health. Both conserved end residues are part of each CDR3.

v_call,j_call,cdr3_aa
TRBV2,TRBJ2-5,CASSRTSGGARETQYF
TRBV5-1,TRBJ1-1,CASSLRDRGFGTEAFF
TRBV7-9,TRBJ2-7,CASTQLGPRDEQYF
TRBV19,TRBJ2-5,CASSLQGTLKETQYF
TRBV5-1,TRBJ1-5,CASSLDGDNQPQHF
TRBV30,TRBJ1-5,CAWSVSGREPQHF
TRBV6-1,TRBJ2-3,CASREEGLAGFTDTQYF
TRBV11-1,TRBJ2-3,CASSLRQGVITDTQYF
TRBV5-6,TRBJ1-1,CASNPIGAEAEAFF
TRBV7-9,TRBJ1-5,CASSQDGNQPQHF
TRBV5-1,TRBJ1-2,CASSLEGGAISLF
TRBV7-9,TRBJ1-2,CASSFDKRDGYTF
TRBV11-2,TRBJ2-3,CASSQRGLAFDTQYF
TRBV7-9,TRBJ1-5,CASSPDRPNQPQHF
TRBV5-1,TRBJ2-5,CASSSPSGIETQYF
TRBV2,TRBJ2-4,CASSGGQQRENIQYF
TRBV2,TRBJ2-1,CASSTSSRTGSSYNEQFF
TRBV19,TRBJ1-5,CASSGGGAGNQPQHF
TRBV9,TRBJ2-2,CASSVGPGSNTGELFF
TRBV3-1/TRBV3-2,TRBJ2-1,CASSQDHPAYNEQFF
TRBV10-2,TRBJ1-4,CASRQGVEKLFF
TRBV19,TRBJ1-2,CASRHRGDSYGYTF
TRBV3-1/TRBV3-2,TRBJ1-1,CASSQVIGRMNTEAFF
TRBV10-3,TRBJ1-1,CAISRKGEGNTEAFF
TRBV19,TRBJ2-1,CASTLDRASYNEQFF
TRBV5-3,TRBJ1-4,CARSTEGPGGEKLFF
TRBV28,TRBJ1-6,CASSSQGASSPLHF
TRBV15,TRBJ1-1,CATSRGQGNTEAFF
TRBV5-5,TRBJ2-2,CASHPGPSNTGELFF
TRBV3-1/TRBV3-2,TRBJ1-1,CASSQASYTEAFF
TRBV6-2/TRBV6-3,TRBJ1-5,CASSARWTGESDNQPQHF
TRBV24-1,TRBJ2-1,CATSTGTGAYNEQFF
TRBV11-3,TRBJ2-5,CASSFLVRTSRFETQYF
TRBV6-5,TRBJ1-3,CASSLGTDGNTIYF
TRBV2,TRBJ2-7,CASLERREASYEQYF
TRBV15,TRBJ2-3,CATSRDSSTSLADTQYF
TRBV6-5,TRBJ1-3,CASSFDPSSRNTIYF